Listed below are T cell receptor beta chains from one sample, sequenced in a study of identical twins. TCRdb used MiXCR to reprocess the 5' RACE reads, holding one entry per CDR3 protein. Of 400,000 to 550,000 distinct CDR3 sequences detected, 13% to 15% appear once; the ten largest clones hold more than 0.8%. These same data were also listed under a study on yellow fever vaccine responses in identical twins.

Sequenced: CD4+ T cells sorted from blood. The receptor source for this set is a woman aged 18-29 years in good health. CDR3s include the opening cysteine and the closing phenylalanine or tryptophan. D genes are given only for firm matches. Size is stated for part of the rows, as once, few or many counts, or as a class when the clone is expanded.

TRBV7-2	NA	few	TRBJ2-3	TGTGCCAGCAGCTTTGGGGGGTTCAGAACAGATACGCAGTATTTT	CASSFGGFRTDTQYF
TRBV10-3	TRBD1	NA	TRBJ1-1	TGTGCCATCAGGGGTTACAGGGGGATGAACACTGAAGCTTTCTTT	CAIRGYRGMNTEAFF
TRBV5-6	TRBD1	NA	TRBJ1-1	TGTGCCAGCAGCTTCGACTGGACAGGGGTAGCTGAAGCTTTCTTT	CASSFDWTGVAEAFF
TRBV11-2	NA	few	TRBJ2-7	TGTGCCAGCAGCTGGACGGACCGTTCCTACGAGCAGTACTTC	CASSWTDRSYEQYF
TRBV7-2	NA	few	TRBJ2-7	TGTGCCAGCAGCTTACTAGGCGGTGCCTCCTACGAGCAGTACTTC	CASSLLGGASYEQYF
TRBV7-2	NA	NA	TRBJ2-1	TGTGCCAGCAGCTTATCCCAGGGTCCCTACAATGAGCAGTTCTTC	CASSLSQGPYNEQFF
TRBV4-1	NA	NA	TRBJ2-1	TGCGCCAGCAGCCAAGAATGGTCTTCCGGGGCCATTCCCAGCTCCTACAATGAGCAGTTCTTC	CASSQEWSSGAIPSSYNEQFF
TRBV12-3/TRBV12-4	TRBD1	NA	TRBJ1-6	TGTGCCTGGACAGGGGGCGAATCACCCCTCCACTTT	CAWTGGESPLHF
TRBV11-1	TRBD2	NA	TRBJ2-1	TGTGCCAGCAGCTTAGACAACCGGACTAGCGAGGGTCACAATGAGCAGTTCTTC	CASSLDNRTSEGHNEQFF
TRBV20-1	TRBD1	NA	TRBJ2-6	TGCAGTGCTCCCCGGGACAGGGCCCTCTCTGGGGCCAACGTCCTGACTTTC	CSAPRDRALSGANVLTF
TRBV7-8	NA	NA	TRBJ2-1	TGTGCCAGCAGCTCCGTACGGGGCTTTGAGCAGTTCTTC	CASSSVRGFEQFF
TRBV4-1	TRBD2	NA	TRBJ2-1	TGCGCCAGCAGCCAAGGTCTAGCGGGGAAGGGATGGGAGTTCTTC	CASSQGLAGKGWEFF
TRBV29-1	TRBD2	NA	TRBJ2-7	TGCAGCGTTGAAGATGGCGGGAGGGCCTACGAGCAGTACTTC	CSVEDGGRAYEQYF
TRBV2	NA	few	TRBJ2-7	TGTGCCAGCAGTGACAGGAACTACGAGCAGTACTTC	CASSDRNYEQYF
TRBV4-1	NA	NA	TRBJ2-1	TGCGCCAGCAGCCAAGAAGGAGTGGCGGAGCAGTTCTTC	CASSQEGVAEQFF
TRBV7-2	TRBD2	NA	TRBJ2-1	TGTGCCAGCAGCGCCACTAGCGGGAGTGGTAATGAGCAGTTCTTC	CASSATSGSGNEQFF
TRBV12-3/TRBV12-4	TRBD2	NA	TRBJ2-3	TGTGCCAGCAGCTACCCCCAGGTAGCGGGGAGCACAGATACGCAGTATTTT	CASSYPQVAGSTDTQYF